A selection of T cell receptor beta chains follows, all from one sample in a study of cytomegalovirus exposure and HLA in healthy donors. The assay was immunoSEQ multiplex PCR, and TCRdb's table has in-frame clones only and misses some. The sample has 95,000 to 150,000 clones, 72% seen once. What was sequenced was PBMCs. These receptors originate from a man between 25 and 39 years old in good health and CMV-seronegative. Both conserved end residues are part of each CDR3. A D gene is named only where the DNA matches it firmly. Size is omitted from some rows. Given values are once, few, many or a class for expanded clones.

v_call	clone_size	j_call	d_call	cdr3_aa	cdr3_nt
TRBV9	.	TRBJ2-7	TRBD1	CASSPHGQAQYEQYF	TGTGCCAGCAGCCCGCACGGACAGGCTCAGTACGAGCAGTACTTC
TRBV16	.	TRBJ2-7	.	CASSHGQGGSYEQYF	TGTGCCAGCAGCCATGGCCAGGGGGGCTCCTACGAGCAGTACTTC
TRBV9	few	TRBJ1-1	.	CASSVAGNTEAFF	TGTGCCAGCAGCGTAGCGGGGAACACTGAAGCTTTCTTT
TRBV18	.	TRBJ2-3	TRBD1	CASSPRDRDTDTQYF	TGTGCCAGCTCTCCCCGGGACAGGGACACAGATACGCAGTATTTT
TRBV28	.	TRBJ2-7	TRBD1	CATSFRDRVNEQYF	TGTGCCACTTCGTTCCGGGACAGGGTCAACGAGCAGTACTTC
TRBV27	.	TRBJ1-1	.	CASSSQNPRRAFF	TGTGCCAGCAGTTCGCAAAATCCCAGGCGAGCTTTCTTT
TRBV7-3	.	TRBJ1-1	.	CASSLAGGNTEAFF	TGTGCCAGCAGCTTAGCCGGCGGGAACACTGAAGCTTTCTTT
TRBV7-2	.	TRBJ2-3	.	CASSTQRQRDTQYF	TGTGCCAGCAGCACCCAACGTCAGAGGGATACGCAGTATTTT
TRBV13	few	TRBJ2-5	TRBD2	CASSLRASGTQETQYF	TGTGCCAGCAGCTTAAGAGCTAGCGGGACCCAAGAGACCCAGTACTTC
TRBV4-3	.	TRBJ2-1	.	CASSQDTSPNEQFF	TGCGCCAGCAGCCAGGATACTAGCCCAAATGAGCAGTTCTTC
TRBV4-1	once	TRBJ2-1	.	CASNPQTGGNEQFF	TGCGCCAGCAACCCCCAGACTGGAGGCAATGAGCAGTTCTTC
TRBV4-2	.	TRBJ2-5	TRBD1	CASSHNDRTGQETQYF	TGTGCCAGCAGCCATAACGATAGGACAGGGCAAGAGACCCAGTACTTC
TRBV7-9	.	TRBJ1-2	TRBD1	CASSNRPLDRVGYTF	TGTGCCAGCAGCAACCGGCCCTTGGACAGGGTTGGCTACACCTTC
TRBV10-1	.	TRBJ2-7	.	CASSDGEGQYF	TGCGCCAGCAGTGATGGCGAGGGGCAGTACTTC
TRBV5-1	.	TRBJ1-2	TRBD1	CASSLGDRPYYGYTF	TGCGCCAGCAGCTTGGGGGACAGGCCATACTATGGCTACACCTTC
TRBV5-1	.	TRBJ1-2	TRBD1	CASSPGQGSDYGYTF	TGCGCCAGCAGCCCGGGACAGGGGTCGGACTATGGCTACACCTTC
TRBV9	few	TRBJ2-5	TRBD2	CASSVLAGGPQETQYF	TGTGCCAGCAGCGTCTTAGCGGGGGGGCCTCAGGAGACCCAGTACTTC
TRBV6-5	.	TRBJ2-1	TRBD2	CASSYSPGGPYNEQFF	TGTGCCAGCAGTTACTCGCCGGGGGGGCCCTACAATGAGCAGTTCTTC
TRBV29-1	few	TRBJ1-2	.	CSVEEQRGYGYTF	TGCAGCGTTGAAGAGCAACGGGGCTATGGCTACACCTTC
TRBV7-3	.	TRBJ2-3	TRBD1	CASSPQGASRAQYF	TGTGCCAGCAGCCCCCAGGGGGCCTCGAGAGCGCAGTATTTT
TRBV18	.	TRBJ1-2	TRBD1	CASSSEQGADGYTF	TGTGCCAGCTCATCAGAACAGGGGGCTGATGGCTACACCTTC
TRBV7-2	.	TRBJ2-7	TRBD2	CASSLGASGNYEQYF	TGTGCCAGCAGCTTAGGGGCTAGCGGGAACTACGAGCAGTACTTC
TRBV7-3	.	TRBJ2-3	.	CASSVTGRFTDTQYF	TGTGCCAGCAGCGTTACAGGGCGGTTCACAGATACGCAGTATTTT
TRBV19	.	TRBJ1-5	.	CASSIVFGQLNQPQHF	TGTGCCAGTAGTATAGTTTTTGGACAGCTTAATCAGCCCCAGCATTTT
TRBV28	few	TRBJ1-5	TRBD1	CASSPRTGGGQPQHF	TGTGCCAGCAGTCCTCGGACAGGGGGTGGTCAGCCCCAGCATTTT
TRBV28	.	TRBJ1-2	TRBD1	CASSLPLTGTAF	TGTGCCAGCAGTCTCCCCTTGACCGGGACAGCCTTC
TRBV19	.	TRBJ1-5	TRBD1	CASSMRTGVRFNQPQHF	TGTGCCAGTAGTATGAGGACAGGGGTCCGTTTTAATCAGCCCCAGCATTTT
TRBV28	.	TRBJ2-1	.	CASSSQGVRNNEQFF	TGTGCCAGCAGTTCACAAGGGGTCAGAAACAATGAGCAGTTCTTC
TRBV5-8	few	TRBJ1-6	.	CASSGYDRYRGLAPLHF	TGTGCCAGCAGCGGTTACGACAGGTACAGAGGACTGGCACCCCTCCACTTT
TRBV18	.	TRBJ2-2	TRBD2	CASSPRLAGNTGELFF	TGTGCCAGCTCACCACGACTAGCGGGGAACACCGGGGAGCTGTTTTTT
TRBV12-2	.	TRBJ2-3	.	CASRFIQYF	TGTGCAAGTCGCTTTATTCAGTATTTT
TRBV7-9	few	TRBJ2-6	.	CASTFSSGANVLTF	TGTGCCAGCACCTTCAGCTCTGGGGCCAACGTCCTGACTTTC
TRBV5-1	.	TRBJ1-6	.	CASSLGQTLWGSPLHF	TGCGCCAGCAGCTTGGGACAGACACTCTGGGGTTCACCCCTCCACTTT
TRBV4-3	.	TRBJ2-2	.	CASSQDRSGELFF	TGCGCCAGCAGCCAAGATAGATCGGGGGAGCTGTTTTTT
TRBV15	.	TRBJ1-2	.	CATSRTTQGSGYTF	TGTGCCACCAGCAGGACCACTCAGGGATCCGGCTACACCTTC
TRBV6-5	.	TRBJ2-7	TRBD1	CASSRTGGEQYF	TGTGCCAGCAGTCGGACAGGGGGCGAGCAGTACTTC
TRBV7-8	.	TRBJ1-4	.	CASSTRGGLLATNEKLFF	TGTGCCAGCAGCACACGAGGGGGTCTTCTTGCAACTAATGAAAAACTGTTTTTT
TRBV5-1	.	TRBJ2-2	TRBD1	CASSWGQHFLTGELFF	TGCGCCAGCAGCTGGGGACAGCACTTCCTCACCGGGGAGCTGTTTTTT
TRBV4-3	.	TRBJ2-1	TRBD2	CASSQDPPSGRSYNEQFF	TGCGCCAGCAGCCAAGATCCTCCTAGCGGTCGCTCCTACAATGAGCAGTTCTTC
TRBV7-8	.	TRBJ2-7	.	CASSATGRSSYEQYF	TGTGCCAGCAGCGCTACAGGGCGAAGTTCCTACGAGCAGTACTTC
TRBV5-1	.	TRBJ2-2	TRBD1	CASSSPGGFGTGELFF	TGCGCCAGCAGCTCCCCAGGGGGCTTTGGCACCGGGGAGCTGTTTTTT
TRBV4-1	few	TRBJ1-4	TRBD1	CASSQDDRVIQLFF	TGCGCCAGCAGCCAAGATGACAGGGTAATACAACTGTTTTTT
TRBV7-6	.	TRBJ2-7	.	CASSLGGRVSYEQYF	TGTGCCAGCAGCTTGGGGGGGCGAGTCTCCTACGAGCAGTACTTC
TRBV7-8	.	TRBJ2-7	TRBD1	CASSLGGTGGGYEQYF	TGTGCCAGCAGCTTAGGGGGGACAGGGGGCGGCTACGAGCAGTACTTC
TRBV10-3	.	TRBJ2-7	TRBD1	CAISESDRVDLQYEQYF	TGTGCCATCAGTGAGTCCGACAGGGTCGATTTGCAGTACGAGCAGTACTTC
TRBV19	.	TRBJ2-5	.	CASSRLLGDQETQYF	TGTGCCAGTAGTCGTCTATTAGGAGACCAAGAGACCCAGTACTTC
TRBV7-3	once	TRBJ2-2	.	CASSLQYTGELFF	TGTGCCAGCAGCTTACAGTACACCGGGGAGCTGTTTTTT
TRBV30	.	TRBJ2-1	.	CAWSVSYNEQFF	TGTGCCTGGAGTGTGAGCTACAATGAGCAGTTCTTC
TRBV7-6	.	TRBJ2-2	TRBD2	CASSPLAGLGIGELFF	TGTGCCAGCAGCCCTTTAGCGGGGTTGGGTATTGGGGAGCTGTTTTTT